Listed below are T cell receptor beta chains from one sample, sequenced in a study of blood T cell repertoires in COVID-19. Data came from immunoSEQ multiplex PCR; TCRdb stores just in-frame clones and leaves some out. The repertoire holds about 220,000 clones, with 80% as singletons. Sequenced material: peripheral blood. The receptors here all came from a human donor in a cohort sampled during active COVID-19. The CDR3 runs from the conserved cysteine through the conserved F or W. Each record gives: CDR3 protein, CDR3 DNA, V gene, clone size, J gene, CDR3 length, D gene. D genes are given only for firm matches. Expanded clones get a size class; other rows say once, few or many, or leave the size out.

CASSLGAGASYEQYF TGTGCTAGCAGCTTAGGGGCAGGGGCAAGCTACGAGCAGTACTTC TRBV7-7 - TRBJ2-7 15 -
CASSQDRTGGYEQYF TGTGCCAGCAGCCAAGACCGGACAGGGGGGTACGAGCAGTACTTC TRBV3-1/TRBV3-2 - TRBJ2-7 15 TRBD1
CASSFTAAGEQFF TGTGCCAGCAGCTTTACGGCCGCGGGTGAGCAGTTCTTC TRBV7-9 - TRBJ2-1 13 -
CASSEQLSNQPQHF TGTGCCAGCAGTGAACAGTTGAGCAATCAGCCCCAGCATTTT TRBV2 once TRBJ1-5 14 -
CASSLPAQRVGYTF TGTGCCAGCAGCTTGCCGGCGCAGAGGGTTGGCTACACCTTC TRBV5-5 - TRBJ1-2 14 -
CAISDGLNYGYTF TGTGCCATCAGTGATGGGCTTAACTATGGCTACACCTTC TRBV10-3 once TRBJ1-2 13 -
CATSEPGTGRGETQYF TGTGCCACCAGTGAACCCGGGACAGGGCGAGGAGAGACCCAGTACTTC TRBV24-1 - TRBJ2-5 16 TRBD1
CASSTPGVSYEQYF TGTGCCAGCAGTACCCCGGGAGTCTCCTACGAGCAGTACTTC TRBV6-5 once TRBJ2-7 14 -
CASSLEVAQHF TGTGCCAGCAGTTTAGAGGTTGCCCAGCATTTT TRBV28 - TRBJ1-5 11 -
CASRRDSGTDTQYF TGCGCCAGCCGTCGGGACAGTGGCACAGATACGCAGTATTTT TRBV5-1 - TRBJ2-3 14 TRBD1
CASRSGQTGTTSAIYF TGTGCCAGCAGGAGCGGCCAGACAGGGACAACCTCAGCCATATATTTT TRBV7-9 - TRBJ1-3 16 TRBD1
CASSLVQGFQETQYF TGCGCCAGCAGCTTGGTTCAGGGGTTCCAAGAGACCCAGTACTTC TRBV5-1 - TRBJ2-5 15 -
CASSDDGPLSYGYTF TGTGCCAGCAGCGACGATGGGCCGCTGAGCTATGGCTACACCTTC TRBV7-9 - TRBJ1-2 15 -
CASSTPQGAGEAFF TGTGCCAGCAGTACGCCGCAGGGGGCTGGTGAAGCTTTCTTT TRBV6-5 - TRBJ1-1 14 TRBD1
CASSYSGTSGELFF TGTGCCAGCAGCTATTCCGGGACTAGCGGGGAGCTGTTTTTT TRBV7-2 - TRBJ2-2 14 TRBD2
CASTGRDTISYEQYF TGTGCCAGCACAGGCCGGGACACCATTTCCTACGAGCAGTACTTC TRBV5-6 - TRBJ2-7 15 -
CASSHSAGPSTDTQYF TGCGCCAGCAGCCACTCAGCGGGACCGAGCACAGATACGCAGTATTTT TRBV4-1 - TRBJ2-3 16 TRBD2
CASSPTGVGTEAFF TGTGCCAGCTCACCCACAGGGGTGGGCACTGAAGCTTTCTTT TRBV18 once TRBJ1-1 14 TRBD1
CASSPVGVQGRGIYNSPLHF TGCGCCAGCAGCCCGGTGGGGGTACAGGGACGAGGAATCTATAATTCACCCCTCCACTTT TRBV4-1 once TRBJ1-6 20 -
CASSEGGTWVWAGNTIYF TGTGCCAGCAGTGAAGGGGGCACGTGGGTATGGGCTGGAAACACCATATATTTT TRBV6-1 - TRBJ1-3 18 -